The sequence of this T cell receptor (beta chain) was determined in a study of blood T cells in healthy people across ages. General study findings and limits: TCR beta diversity, measured per million T cells, fell in a roughly linear way with age.

For this clonotype: Its specificity is unknown.

In terms of origin and age, donors were healthy Caucasian individuals from Russia aged roughly 6 to 90. Donors each provided roughly 10 milliliters of peripheral blood. Isolation per sample recovered at least 6 million PBMCs. Germline CDR1 SGHDN, CDR2 FVKESK. The length of the CDR3 is 15 residues. Between the trimmed V and J ends, which lost 2 bases and 6 bases, there was a span of 14 bases. A J-beta primer mix and a sample-barcoded 5' primer were used in a second PCR of about 6 to 12 cycles. TCRdb re-derived calls from the 5' RACE reads in MiXCR, one entry per CDR3 protein. The sample contains about 1,400,000 distinct CDR3 sequences, approximately 59% of which appear only once.

The clonotype originates from a man younger than 30 in good health. J is TRBJ2-1 and V is TRBV14; no firm D call. The source material was blood. The CDR3, as DNA: TGTGCCAGCAGCCAATTAGGTCCTGTTGGCAATGAGCAGTTCTTC. Its translation is CASSQLGPVGNEQFF.